Each of the 23 T cell receptor beta chains below was sequenced from the same sample in a study of T cell responses to AZD1222 COVID-19 vaccine. Measured with immunoSEQ multiplex PCR; TCRdb has only the in-frame clones, and not every one. The sample lists around 220,000 clones, roughly 94% occurring once. Material: peripheral blood, obtained 28 days after the second dose of the MenACWY control vaccine. All receptors derive from an adult who received the MenACWY meningococcal vaccine as a control.

J is TRBJ1-5 and V is TRBV19, with 9 nucleotides matching TRBD1. CDR1 and CDR2 from the germline V gene are LNHDA and SQIVND (reference sequence). The CDR3 loop spans 15 amino acids. V dropped 7 bases and J dropped 5; count of bases not matched to a gene: 9. Written as DNA, the CDR3 is TGTGCCAGTATCTCGGACAGGGGTATCGATCAGCCCCAGCATTTT. It translates to CASISDRGIDQPQHF.

A single count supports this clone. J is TRBJ1-2 and V is TRBV9; D is undetermined. Germline V gives CDR1 SGDLS, CDR2 YYNGEE. The CDR3 extends over 15 amino acids. V shed 4 bases and J shed 2 bases, with 15 bases lying between them. The CDR3 loop reads CASSPGSDGNYGYTF. The CDR3 DNA follows: TGTGCCAGCAGCCCCGGCTCAGACGGAAACTATGGCTACACCTTC.

V gene TRBV27 combines with J gene TRBJ2-5; TRBD1 matches at 8 bases. CDR3 length: 16 residues. J was trimmed by 4 bases and V by 3 bases; bases with no gene match: 10. Germline loops: CDR1 MNHEY, CDR2 SMNVEV (reference sequence). CDR3 loop: CASSFSVGRGRETQYF. The CDR3 nucleotides read TGTGCCAGCAGTTTTTCAGTTGGCAGGGGGCGAGAGACCCAGTACTTC.

The chain links TRBV7-9 to TRBJ1-5, with TRBD1 matching 8 bases. The germline gives CDR1 SEHNR, CDR2 FQNEAQ (reference sequence). V trimming: 1 base; J trimming: 0 bases; junction bases outside the gene matches: 8. The CDR3 loop spans 18 amino acids. CDR3 DNA: TGTGCCAGCAGCTTAGTGGGACAGGTCGGAACTAGCAATCAGCCCCAGCATTTT. It yields the protein CASSLVGQVGTSNQPQHF.

The gene calls are TRBV9 and TRBJ2-7; 8 bases fit TRBD2. J gave up 0 bases and V 4 bases, and 6 bases lay outside the gene matches. The length of the CDR3 is 15 residues. The V gene's germline CDR1 is SGDLS and CDR2 YYNGEE. The CDR3 DNA reads as TGTGCCAGCAGCCCAAATAGCGGGGCCTCCTACGAGCAGTACTTC. Translated: CASSPNSGASYEQYF.

The CDR3 DNA sequence: TGTGCCTGGAGAGGACAGTTAGGTACTGAAGCTTTCTTT. Protein product: CAWRGQLGTEAFF. The rearrangement joins TRBV30 to TRBJ1-1; the D gene is possibly TRBD1 (6 bases). The ends were cut back, 3 bases at V and 5 bases at J, with 13 bases in the middle. Germline CDR1 GTSNPN, CDR2 SVGIG (reference sequence). This CDR3 contains 13 residues.

This clone was recorded only once. The chain is built from TRBV28 and TRBJ2-7, with unresolved D. The germline V and J ends were trimmed by 3 bases and 2 bases, with 5 bases remaining between them. CDR1 is MDHEN, CDR2 SYDVKM, per germline. This CDR3 has 12 residues. This CDR3 is CASSLFAYEQYF. In DNA, the CDR3 is TGTGCCAGCAGTTTGTTCGCCTACGAGCAGTACTTC.

V and J are TRBV5-4 and TRBJ1-2, with TRBD1 identical over 10 bases. CDR1 and CDR2 from the germline V gene are SGHNT and YYREEE (reference sequence). The CDR3 runs to 14 residues. Trimming at V came to 0 bases and at J to 8 bases, leaving 4 bases not matched to a gene. The CDR3 DNA follows: TGTGCCAGCAGCTTGGTCGGGACAGGGGTCGGCTACACCTTC. It codes for CASSLVGTGVGYTF.

This clone was seen a single time. The genes are TRBV29-1 and TRBJ2-1; TRBD2 is a possible D gene (6 bases). The CDR3 spans 14 residues. Per the germline V gene, CDR1 is SQVTM and CDR2 is ANQGSEA. The V and J ends lost 3 bases and 2 bases respectively, with 11 bases between them. The CDR3 loop reads CSVEVRGAYNEQFF. Written as DNA, the CDR3 is TGCAGCGTTGAGGTCCGCGGGGCCTACAATGAGCAGTTCTTC.

The rearrangement links TRBV13 to TRBJ2-1, with TRBD2 matching over 8 bases. V lost 2 bases and J lost 7; bases outside the gene matches: 7. Per the germline V gene, CDR1 is PRHDT and CDR2 is FYEKMQ (reference sequence). The CDR3 length is 15 residues. CDR3 in DNA: TGTGCCAGCAGCTTAAGGGGGGGACTAGGGAATGAGCAGTTCTTC. This gives the protein CASSLRGGLGNEQFF.

The V and J genes are TRBV19 and TRBJ2-7, with 9 bases aligning to TRBD2. This CDR3 comprises 14 residues. Per germline, CDR1 LNHDA and CDR2 SQIVND (reference sequence). V gave up 3 bases and J gave up 6 bases; unmatched junction bases: 6. CDR3 DNA: TGTGCCAGTAGTATTGGGACTAGCCAAGCCGAGCAGTACTTC. It codes for CASSIGTSQAEQYF.

This clone has a count of ten or more. V usage is TRBV5-5 and J usage is TRBJ2-1, with D unresolved. V lost 2 bases to trimming and J lost 12 bases, with 12 bases between them. CDR1 SGHKS and CDR2 YYEKEE come from the germline V gene (reference sequence). The CDR3 loop spans 12 amino acids. The chain's CDR3 is CASSFKGFGQFF. CDR3 nucleotides: TGTGCCAGCAGCTTCAAAGGTTTCGGGCAGTTCTTC.

The J gene is TRBJ2-2, the V gene TRBV20-1; D is unclear. Germline assignment: CDR1 DFQATT and CDR2 SNEGSKA (reference sequence). This CDR3 has 14 amino acids. V dropped 3 bases and J dropped 3 bases, with 11 bases sitting between them. CDR3 sequence: CSASISRYTGELFF. CDR3 in DNA: TGCAGTGCTAGTATTAGCAGATACACCGGGGAGCTGTTTTTT.

The genes are TRBV10-3 and TRBJ1-4; D is ambiguous. V lost 6 bases to trimming and J lost 8 bases, with 13 bases between them. This CDR3 contains 13 residues. Per the germline V gene, CDR1 is ENHRY and CDR2 is SYGVKD. The CDR3 DNA sequence: TGTGCCATCAGGGGTACAGCGGGAGAAAAACTGTTTTTT. It yields the protein CAIRGTAGEKLFF.

The chain is built from TRBV15 and TRBJ1-2, with 10 bases that match TRBD1. V shed 3 bases and J 4 bases; nucleotides not matched to a gene: 5. Germline V gives CDR1 LNHNV, CDR2 YYDKDF (reference sequence). The CDR3 is made up of 15 amino acids. Here the CDR3 reads CATSSLTGGSYGYTF. The CDR3 DNA reads as TGTGCCACCAGCAGCCTGACAGGGGGCTCCTATGGCTACACCTTC. Filled out from reference TRBV15 and TRBJ1-2, the complete variable domain reads DAMVIQNPRYQVTQFGKPVTLSCSQTLNHNVMYWYQQKSSQAPKLLFHYYDKDFNNEADTPDNFQSRRPNTSFCFLDIRSPGLGDTAMYLCATSSLTGGSYGYTFGSGTRLTVV.

This clone occurred once. The V and J genes are TRBV19 and TRBJ2-1; D remains ambiguous. The CDR3 runs 11 residues. Trimming took 6 bases from V and 3 from J, leaving 3 bases between them. CDR1 and CDR2 (germline): LNHDA, SQIVND (reference sequence). The CDR3 sequence is CASSSYNEQFF. The DNA for the CDR3 is TGTGCCAGTAGCAGCTACAATGAGCAGTTCTTC.

J is TRBJ2-1 and V is TRBV6-5; 7 bases are a match to TRBD1. The V segment lost 5 bases and the J segment 7 bases; nucleotides outside the gene matches: 11. The CDR3 has 15 amino acids. Germline CDR1 MNHEY, CDR2 SVGAGI. The CDR3 coding sequence is TGTGCCAGCAGTCCGGGACAGCACTTAGGAAATGAGCAGTTCTTC. This encodes CASSPGQHLGNEQFF.

The chain is built from TRBV10-3 and TRBJ1-4, with TRBD1 matching over 8 bases. The CDR3 extends over 19 amino acids. Germline values: CDR1 ENHRY, CDR2 SYGVKD. With V trimmed by 0 bases and J by 4 bases, 13 bases remained unmatched. Here the CDR3 reads CAISESRQGTAGFNEKLFF. DNA for the CDR3: TGTGCCATCAGTGAGTCGCGACAGGGGACGGCCGGCTTTAATGAAAAACTGTTTTTT.

Here the CDR3 reads CASSEALRGSNQPQHF. DNA for the CDR3: TGTGCCAGCAGTGAAGCTTTGAGGGGGAGCAATCAGCCCCAGCATTTT. The chain carries TRBV6-1 and TRBJ1-5, with D possibly being TRBD1 (6 bases). The CDR3 is 16 residues long. Trimming removed 0 bases from V and 1 base from J, with 10 bases in between. The germline V gene has CDR1 MNHNS and CDR2 SASEGT.

This chain connects TRBV5-1 to TRBJ1-4, with a tentative D call TRBD1 (5 bases). This CDR3 contains 18 residues. V dropped 2 bases and J dropped 3 bases, with 20 bases sitting between them. Per germline, CDR1 SGHRS and CDR2 YFSETQ. The CDR3 region is CASSFVSPGRVPNEKLFF. The DNA of the CDR3 is TGCGCCAGCAGCTTCGTCTCCCCGGGGCGCGTACCTAATGAAAAACTGTTTTTT.

The table lists this clone with a count of one. The CDR3 reads CASSPRDSLYYNEQFF. The CDR3 region has the DNA TGTGCCAGCAGCCCTCGGGACTCTCTTTACTACAATGAGCAGTTCTTC. The V gene is TRBV3-1 (or the pseudogene TRBV3-2), the J gene TRBJ2-1, with a possible D match to TRBD2 (6 bases). Looked up from germline, CDR1 is LGHDT and CDR2 is YNNKEL (reference sequence). The CDR3 length is 16 residues. V was cut by 4 bases and J by 3 bases, with 16 bases left in between.

The J gene is TRBJ1-6, the V gene TRBV7-9; a possible D gene is TRBD1 (6 bases). Trimming took off 1 base at V and 6 bases at J, with 13 bases between the two ends. CDR1 SEHNR and CDR2 FQNEAQ come from the germline V gene (reference sequence). CDR3 size: 16 residues. CDR3 in DNA: TGTGCCAGCAGCTTAGTCCTGGGACAACGTAATTCACCCCTCCACTTT. Translating gives CASSLVLGQRNSPLHF.

The V call is TRBV30, the J call TRBJ2-3; the match to TRBD2 covers 9 bases. V lost 2 bases to trimming and J lost 3 bases; unmatched junction nucleotides: 3. Germline CDR1 is GTSNPN and CDR2 is SVGIG (reference sequence). The CDR3 is 14 residues long. The CDR3 DNA is TGTGCCTGGAGTTGGACTAGCGTAACAGATACGCAGTATTTT. This codes for CAWSWTSVTDTQYF.